This is a list of T cell receptor beta chains from one sample in a study of CD8 T cells in ankylosing spondylitis. One entry per CDR3 protein results from TCRdb running MiXCR on the 5' RACE reads. The sample holds about 840,000 distinct CDR3 sequences, about 11% seen once. The sequenced material came from blood, either unsorted or a sorted T cell fraction (not recorded which). These TCRs come from a male donor with ankylosing spondylitis. Each CDR3 is given with its conserved first and last residue. The D gene is left open where the match is weak. Some rows have no size entry. The others give once, few or many, or a class for an expanded clone.

clone size	J gene	V gene	D gene	CDR3 protein	CDR3 DNA
-	TRBJ1-6	TRBV21-1	-	CASSGGVSSYNSPLHF	TGTGCCAGCAGCGGGGGCGTTAGCTCCTATAATTCACCCCTCCACTTT
many	TRBJ1-1	TRBV20-1	-	CSAKTDMNTEAFF	TGCAGCGCAAAGACAGATATGAACACTGAAGCTTTCTTT
few	TRBJ2-5	TRBV5-1	-	CASSLEAGALGTQYF	TGCGCCAGCAGCTTGGAGGCGGGGGCCCTCGGGACCCAGTACTTC
few	TRBJ2-5	TRBV10-1	TRBD1	CASSESGTGDETQYF	TGCGCCAGCAGTGAGTCCGGGACAGGGGATGAGACCCAGTACTTC
many	TRBJ2-1	TRBV27	TRBD1	CASSLTGQGWNEQFF	TGTGCCAGCAGTTTAACGGGACAGGGCTGGAATGAGCAGTTCTTC
few	TRBJ1-2	TRBV29-1	-	CSVRTASNYGYTF	TGCAGCGTTAGGACAGCTTCTAACTATGGCTACACCTTC
-	TRBJ2-5	TRBV6-5	TRBD1	CASSYSIRQGSETQYF	TGTGCCAGCAGTTACTCGATAAGACAGGGGTCGGAGACCCAGTACTTC
few	TRBJ1-5	TRBV12-3/TRBV12-4	-	CASSLRRNQPQHF	TGTGCCAGCAGTTTGAGGCGGAATCAGCCCCAGCATTTT
-	TRBJ2-7	TRBV11-3	TRBD2	CASSLAAGEYYEQYF	TGTGCCAGCAGCTTAGCAGCGGGAGAATACTACGAGCAGTACTTC
few	TRBJ1-1	TRBV4-2	-	CASSPTVDTTLEAFF	TGTGCCAGCAGCCCCACGGTAGATACTACCCTTGAAGCTTTCTTT
once	TRBJ2-7	TRBV4-2	TRBD2	CASSPTSGRPYEQYF	TGTGCCAGCAGCCCGACTAGCGGGAGGCCATACGAGCAGTACTTC
few	TRBJ1-1	TRBV5-1	-	CASKSGGVDTEAFF	TGCGCCAGCAAATCGGGGGGGGTGGACACTGAAGCTTTCTTT
few	TRBJ2-1	TRBV5-1	-	CASSLVLSGNEQFF	TGCGCCAGCAGCTTGGTTCTTTCGGGAAATGAGCAGTTCTTC
-	TRBJ1-2	TRBV20-1	TRBD1	CSASGTVLSYGYTF	TGCAGTGCTAGCGGGACAGTGCTTTCCTATGGCTACACCTTC
many	TRBJ2-7	TRBV5-1	-	CASSLVPGQNYEQYF	TGCGCCAGCAGCTTGGTACCGGGACAAAACTACGAGCAGTACTTC
few	TRBJ2-7	TRBV18	TRBD1	CASSPSQGATYEQYF	TGTGCCAGCTCACCGTCCCAGGGGGCAACGTACGAGCAGTACTTC
few	TRBJ1-2	TRBV6-2/TRBV6-3	-	CASSYRASRNGYTF	TGTGCCAGCAGTTACCGGGCCTCGCGGAATGGCTACACCTTC
once	TRBJ2-1	TRBV7-2	-	CASPYRVCNEQFF	TGTGCCAGCCCCTACAGGGTATGCAATGAGCAGTTCTTC
once	TRBJ2-1	TRBV14	-	CASSPLAALTYNEQFF	TGTGCCAGCAGCCCACTGGCGGCCCTCACCTACAATGAGCAGTTCTTC
few	TRBJ2-7	TRBV20-1	-	CSAAPPTTFHEQYF	TGCAGTGCTGCACCTCCTACTACTTTCCACGAGCAGTACTTC
many	TRBJ2-3	TRBV7-2	-	CASSLSIGTDTQYF	TGTGCCAGCAGTCTATCGATCGGAACAGATACGCAGTATTTT
-	TRBJ2-7	TRBV9	-	CASSVATGNPREQYF	TGTGCCAGCAGCGTCGCCACAGGAAACCCTCGCGAGCAGTACTTC
many	TRBJ2-4	TRBV20-1	-	CSAPSENIQYF	TGCAGTGCCCCCTCGGAAAACATTCAGTACTTC
many	TRBJ1-4	TRBV5-1	TRBD1	CASSTTGQANEKLFF	TGCGCCAGCAGCACGACAGGGCAGGCTAATGAAAAACTGTTTTTT
-	TRBJ2-3	TRBV4-2	TRBD2	CASSRGLAGRGGDTQYF	TGTGCCAGCAGTCGTGGACTAGCGGGTCGAGGGGGGGATACGCAGTATTTT
few	TRBJ2-2	TRBV20-1	-	CSAHTGRTGELFF	TGCAGTGCCCATACAGGGCGTACCGGGGAGCTGTTTTTT
-	TRBJ2-7	TRBV6-5	-	CASRYFREQYF	TGTGCCAGCAGGTACTTCAGGGAGCAGTACTTC
-	TRBJ2-3	TRBV30	-	CAWSVVEDTQYF	TGTGCCTGGAGTGTTGTCGAAGATACGCAGTATTTT
many	TRBJ1-5	TRBV20-1	-	CSASPMVGNQPQHF	TGCAGTGCTAGCCCCATGGTGGGTAATCAGCCCCAGCATTTT
-	TRBJ2-2	TRBV7-3	-	CASSLSGEDGELFF	TGTGCCAGCAGCTTATCTGGGGAAGACGGGGAGCTGTTTTTT
many	TRBJ2-5	TRBV5-1	-	CASSSYSGEGETQYF	TGCGCCAGCAGCTCATACTCAGGGGAGGGGGAGACCCAGTACTTC
-	TRBJ1-1	TRBV7-9	TRBD1	CASSPMGQGDTEAFF	TGTGCCAGCAGCCCAATGGGACAGGGGGACACTGAAGCTTTCTTT
many	TRBJ1-5	TRBV20-1	TRBD1	CSATRQGLSNQPQHF	TGCAGTGCTACCCGACAGGGTTTGAGCAATCAGCCCCAGCATTTT
-	TRBJ2-1	TRBV4-1	TRBD2	CASARTSGAYNEQFF	TGCGCCAGCGCGCGGACTAGCGGAGCATACAATGAGCAGTTCTTC
few	TRBJ1-2	TRBV7-3	TRBD1	CASSLNGRGPTF	TGTGCCAGCAGCTTAAATGGCAGGGGGCCAACCTTC
-	TRBJ2-3	TRBV7-2	TRBD2	CASSHHGREKGRDTQYF	TGTGCCAGCAGCCACCATGGGAGGGAGAAGGGGCGGGATACGCAGTATTTT
many	TRBJ2-7	TRBV6-6	TRBD1	CASSSRQGLYEQYF	TGTGCCAGCAGCTCGAGACAGGGGCTCTACGAGCAGTACTTC
few	TRBJ2-1	TRBV12-3/TRBV12-4	-	CASTSGDRSSYNEQFF	TGTGCCAGCACCTCGGGAGACAGATCCTCCTACAATGAGCAGTTCTTC
few	TRBJ1-6	TRBV20-1	TRBD1	CSAEDRGDNSPLHF	TGCAGTGCTGAGGACAGGGGTGATAATTCACCCCTCCACTTT
-	TRBJ2-2	TRBV21-1	-	CASSKAAGGDTGELFF	TGTGCCAGCAGCAAAGCCGCGGGAGGGGACACCGGGGAGCTGTTTTTT
few	TRBJ1-1	TRBV12-2	-	CASRLVGLGQGIMNTEAFF	TGTGCAAGTCGCTTAGTTGGACTTGGGCAGGGGATCATGAACACTGAAGCTTTCTTT
few	TRBJ2-5	TRBV5-1	TRBD2	CASSFRASGSVEETQYF	TGCGCCAGCAGCTTTAGGGCTAGCGGGAGCGTGGAAGAGACCCAGTACTTC
few	TRBJ2-7	TRBV20-1	TRBD1	CSARDRGGEQYF	TGCAGTGCAAGGGACAGGGGGGGCGAGCAGTACTTC
-	TRBJ1-2	TRBV5-1	TRBD1	CASRRDRKFGYTF	TGCGCCAGTCGCCGGGACAGAAAATTCGGCTACACCTTC